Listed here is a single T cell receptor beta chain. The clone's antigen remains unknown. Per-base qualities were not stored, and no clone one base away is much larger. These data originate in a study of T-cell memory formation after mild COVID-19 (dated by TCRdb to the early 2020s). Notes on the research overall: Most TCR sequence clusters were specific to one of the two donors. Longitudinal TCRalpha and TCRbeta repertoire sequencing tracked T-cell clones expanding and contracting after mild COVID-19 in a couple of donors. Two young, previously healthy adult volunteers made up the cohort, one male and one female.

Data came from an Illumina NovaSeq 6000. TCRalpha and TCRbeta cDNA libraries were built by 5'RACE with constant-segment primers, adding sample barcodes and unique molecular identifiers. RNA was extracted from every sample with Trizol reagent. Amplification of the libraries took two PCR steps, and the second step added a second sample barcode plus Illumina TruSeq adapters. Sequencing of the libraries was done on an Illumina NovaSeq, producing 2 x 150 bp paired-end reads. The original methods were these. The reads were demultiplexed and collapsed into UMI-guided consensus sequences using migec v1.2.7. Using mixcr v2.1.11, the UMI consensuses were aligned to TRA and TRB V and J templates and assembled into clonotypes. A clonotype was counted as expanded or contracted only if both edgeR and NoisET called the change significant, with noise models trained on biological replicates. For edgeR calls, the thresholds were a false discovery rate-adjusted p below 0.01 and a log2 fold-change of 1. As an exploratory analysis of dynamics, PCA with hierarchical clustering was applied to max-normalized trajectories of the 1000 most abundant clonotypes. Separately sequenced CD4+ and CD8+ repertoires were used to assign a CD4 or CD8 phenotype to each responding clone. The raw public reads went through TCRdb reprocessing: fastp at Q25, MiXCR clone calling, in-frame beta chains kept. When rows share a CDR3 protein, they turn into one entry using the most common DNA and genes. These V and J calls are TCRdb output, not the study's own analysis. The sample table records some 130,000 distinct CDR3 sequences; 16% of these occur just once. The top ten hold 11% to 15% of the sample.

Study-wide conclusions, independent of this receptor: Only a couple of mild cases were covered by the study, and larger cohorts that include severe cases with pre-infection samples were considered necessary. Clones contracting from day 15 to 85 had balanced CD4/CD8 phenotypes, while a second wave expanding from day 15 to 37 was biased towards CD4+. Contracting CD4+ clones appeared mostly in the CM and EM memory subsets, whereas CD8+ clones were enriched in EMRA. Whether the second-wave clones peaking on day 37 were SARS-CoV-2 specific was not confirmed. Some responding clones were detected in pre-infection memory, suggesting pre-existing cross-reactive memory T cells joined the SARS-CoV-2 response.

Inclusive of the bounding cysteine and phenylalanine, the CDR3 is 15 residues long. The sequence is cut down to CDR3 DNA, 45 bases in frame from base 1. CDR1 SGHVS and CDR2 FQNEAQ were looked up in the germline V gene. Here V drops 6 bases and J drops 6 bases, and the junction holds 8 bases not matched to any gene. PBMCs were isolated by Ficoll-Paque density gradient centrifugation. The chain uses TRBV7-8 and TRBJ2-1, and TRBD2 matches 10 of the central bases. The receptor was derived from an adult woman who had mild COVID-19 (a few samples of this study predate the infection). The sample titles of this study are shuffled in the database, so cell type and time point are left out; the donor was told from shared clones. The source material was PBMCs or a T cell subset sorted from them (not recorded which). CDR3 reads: CASRLGLAGANEQFF. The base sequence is TGTGCCAGCAGACTGGGCCTAGCGGGAGCCAATGAGCAGTTCTTC. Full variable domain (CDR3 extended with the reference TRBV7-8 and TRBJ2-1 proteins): GAGVSQSPRYKVAKRGQDVALRCDPISGHVSLFWYQQALGQGPEFLTYFQNEAQLDKSGLPSDRFFAERPEGSVSTLKIQRTQQEDSAVYLCASRLGLAGANEQFFGPGTRLTVL.